This entry lists 26 T cell receptor beta chains sequenced from one sample in a study of beta chain features in type 1 diabetes. Sequencing targeted expressed TCRB transcripts, as all isolated RNA had been reverse transcribed. The protocol was immunoSEQ multiplex PCR, while the TCRdb copy is restricted to in-frame clones and leaves out a portion. Here the sample spans roughly 300,000 clones, around 15% being singletons. What was sequenced was central memory CD4+ T cells from blood. Receptors were obtained from a man in his thirties or forties in good health.

This chain links TRBV6-5 with TRBJ1-4, with D unresolved. The CDR3 is 13 amino acids. Germline V gene data show CDR1 as MNHEY and CDR2 as SVGAGI. Trimming took off 5 bases at V and 8 bases at J, with 12 bases between the two ends. CDR3: CASSRTHGEKLFF. The CDR3 nucleotides read TGTGCCAGCAGTCGGACCCACGGGGAAAAACTGTTTTTT.

The genes are TRBV6-5 and TRBJ2-7, with TRBD2 matching 8 bases. This CDR3 comprises 14 residues. Germline assignment: CDR1 MNHEY and CDR2 SVGAGI. Trimming took 6 bases from V and 3 from J; bases not matched to a gene: 7. The CDR3 sequence is CASRPTSAHYEQYV. The CDR3 DNA reads TGTGCCAGCAGACCGACTAGCGCCCACTACGAGCAGTACGTC.

This clone was seen a handful of times. This chain links TRBV15 with TRBJ1-4; a weak D match, TRBD1 (6 bases). The CDR3 runs to 14 residues. Germline V gene data show CDR1 as LNHNV and CDR2 as YYDKDF (reference sequence). Trimming removed 4 bases at V and 13 bases at J, with 19 bases between. The CDR3 loop reads CATSKGGSRGALFF. Written as DNA, the CDR3 is TGTGCCACCAGCAAAGGGGGGTCCCGGGGAGCACTGTTTTTT.

The V call is TRBV10-1, the J call TRBJ2-5; 11 positions match TRBD2. V lost 5 bases to trimming and J lost 2 bases; unmatched junction nucleotides: 4. The germline V gene has CDR1 WNHNN and CDR2 SYGVQD (reference sequence). CDR3 length: 15 amino acids. CDR3 in amino acids: CASSSRTSGQETQYF. The CDR3 DNA is TGCGCCAGCAGTTCCCGGACTAGCGGGCAAGAGACCCAGTACTTC.

This clone has a handful of counts. The V call is TRBV5-6, the J call TRBJ2-5; D not certain. The end of the DNA is better explained by TRBJ2-7, so the J call may be wrong. The CDR3 loop spans 12 amino acids. The germline V gene encodes CDR1 SGHDT and CDR2 YYEEEE. The CDR3 is CASSSFGYEQYF. As DNA, the CDR3 is TGTGCCAGCAGCTCCTTCGGCTACGAGCAGTACTTC.

The rearrangement joins TRBV11-2 to TRBJ1-4, with D unclear. Between the trimmed V and J ends, which lost 0 bases and 7 bases, there was a span of 6 bases. The germline CDR1 and CDR2 sequences are SGHAT and FQNNGV. This CDR3 has 13 amino acids. Here the CDR3 DNA reads TGTGCCAGCAGCTTAGATTTGATTGAAAAACTGTTTTTT. Translating gives CASSLDLIEKLFF.

The V gene is TRBV29-1, the J gene TRBJ2-1; D may be TRBD1 or TRBD2 (7 bases each). Germline lookup yields CDR1 SQVTM and CDR2 ANQGSEA. Trimming stripped 6 bases from V and 4 bases from J, with 22 bases between. This CDR3 comprises 16 residues. CDR3 DNA sequence: TGCAGCGTGAACTCAGGGGGGGTACGATTATACAATGAGCAGTTCTTC. Residues: CSVNSGGVRLYNEQFF.

This clone showed up just a few times. This chain links TRBV30 with TRBJ1-2, with 11 bases identical to TRBD1. Germline V gives CDR1 GTSNPN, CDR2 SVGIG (reference sequence). The CDR3 contains 11 residues. V shed 5 bases and J 8 bases; nucleotides not matched to a gene: 1. The CDR3, as DNA: TGTGCCTGGGGACAGGGGGCCGGCTACACCTTC. Its protein product is CAWGQGAGYTF.

The CDR3 DNA reads as TGTGCCAGCAGTGAGGGGGTCTACAATGAGCAGTTCTTC. Protein product: CASSEGVYNEQFF. The chain links TRBV2 to TRBJ2-1, with D perhaps given as TRBD1 or TRBD2 (5 bases each). The length of the CDR3 is 13 residues. Germline lookup yields CDR1 SNHLY and CDR2 FYNNEI. Trimming cost V 3 bases and J 3 bases, with 6 bases left between them.

The chain carries TRBV5-1 and TRBJ1-2, with 7 bases fitting TRBD1. The germline CDR1 and CDR2 sequences are SGHRS and YFSETQ. The CDR3 has 14 residues. V gave up 2 bases and J gave up 5 bases; unmatched junction bases: 6. Here the CDR3 DNA reads TGCGCCAGCAGCTTCGCCGACAGGGAGTATGGCTACACCTTC. Translated: CASSFADREYGYTF.

This rearrangement joins TRBV7-2 to TRBJ1-5, with D maybe TRBD1 (6 bases). The CDR3 covers 14 residues. The germline gives CDR1 SGHTA, CDR2 FQGNSA. V lost 2 bases, J lost 4 bases, and 9 bases lay in between. The CDR3 DNA sequence: TGTGCCAGCAGCTTAAGGACAGATAATCAGCCCCAGCATTTT. Translating gives CASSLRTDNQPQHF.

The rearrangement links TRBV9 to TRBJ1-1; D is perhaps TRBD1 (5 bases). CDR1 SGDLS and CDR2 YYNGEE come from the germline V gene. Trimming shortened V by 3 bases and J by 0 bases, and 21 bases separated the two germline ends. This CDR3 is built from 18 residues. CDR3 coding DNA: TGTGCCAGCAGCGCCCATTTACCGGGACGGTTATTGAACACTGAAGCTTTCTTT. Its translation: CASSAHLPGRLLNTEAFF.

V gene TRBV5-1 combines with J gene TRBJ2-7; D may be TRBD2 (6 bases). V gave up 3 bases and J gave up 6 bases, with 19 bases separating them. CDR1 is SGHRS, CDR2 YFSETQ, per germline. The CDR3 has 15 amino acids. The CDR3, as DNA: TGCGCCAGCAGCTCTACCCACCCGGGGGTTACCGAGCAGTACTTC. Translated: CASSSTHPGVTEQYF.

This clone was observed a few times. The CDR3 sequence is CAWGQGPLETQYF. The CDR3 DNA is TGTGCCTGGGGACAGGGCCCGCTGGAGACCCAGTACTTC. The V and J genes are TRBV30 and TRBJ2-5; TRBD1 matches 8 bases. Germline CDR1 and CDR2: GTSNPN and SVGIG (reference sequence). V lost 5 bases, J lost 5 bases, and 7 bases stayed unmatched. The length of the CDR3 is 13 residues.

This chain links TRBV15 with TRBJ2-7, with D possibly matching TRBD2 (6 bases). CDR1 is LNHNV and CDR2 is YYDKDF in the germline V gene (reference sequence). CDR3 size: 15 residues. V lost 0 bases and J lost 0, with 9 bases in between. Here the CDR3 DNA reads TGTGCCACCAGCAGAGATTACGGGAGCTCCTACGAGCAGTACGTC. Protein sequence: CATSRDYGSSYEQYV.

This clone has a handful of counts. The chain couples TRBV6-6 to TRBJ2-7; 7 positions agree with TRBD2. V shed 4 bases and J 7 bases; nucleotides not matched to a gene: 10. The V gene's germline CDR1 is MNHNY and CDR2 SVGAGI (reference sequence). The CDR3 loop spans 14 amino acids. Written as DNA, the CDR3 is TGTGCCAGCAGTTTTCGGCCCGGGGGGAGGGAGCAGTACGTC. It codes for CASSFRPGGREQYV.

The table lists this clone with many counts. J is TRBJ2-3 and V is TRBV4-3; D is possibly TRBD1 or TRBD2 (5 bases each). The CDR3 totals 18 residues. The V gene lost 1 base and the J gene lost 1 base, with 18 bases spanning the gap. From germline, CDR1 is LGHNA and CDR2 YSLEER. CDR3 DNA: TGCGCCAGCAGCCAAGGCTCGGGGACCCGAATTCGCACAGATACGCAGTATTTT. The encoded protein is CASSQGSGTRIRTDTQYF.

The chain couples TRBV5-1 to TRBJ2-7; tentatively, D is TRBD1 or TRBD2 (5 bases each). There are 13 residues in the CDR3. CDR1 and CDR2 from the germline V gene are SGHRS and YFSETQ. Trimming took 7 bases from V and 3 from J, leaving 14 bases between them. This CDR3 reads CASGRDGNYEQYF. The CDR3 DNA sequence: TGCGCCAGCGGAAGGGACGGGAACTACGAGCAGTACTTC. Complete variable domain (other parts from reference TRBV5-1 and TRBJ2-7): KAGVTQTPRYLIKTRGQQVTLSCSPISGHRSVSWYQQTPGQGLQFLFEYFSETQRNKGNFPGRFSGRQFSNSRSEMNVSTLELGDSALYLCASGRDGNYEQYFGPGTRLTVT.

This clone was detected only a few times. The rearrangement joins TRBV27 to TRBJ1-2, with D tentatively TRBD1 (5 bases). The V end lost 4 bases, the J end lost 4 bases, and 13 bases lay between the germline ends. Germline CDR1 is MNHEY and CDR2 is SMNVEV (reference sequence). This CDR3 region has 14 residues. CDR3 in amino acids: CASSSPGTPYGYTF. CDR3 in DNA: TGTGCCAGCAGTTCTCCCGGGACCCCCTATGGCTACACCTTC.

The sample holds a few counts of this clone. The rearrangement links TRBV30 to TRBJ2-5; D possibly corresponds to TRBD2 (5 bases). The germline CDR1 and CDR2 sequences are GTSNPN and SVGIG (reference sequence). This CDR3 has 11 residues. V was cut by 1 base and J by 5 bases, with 5 bases left in between. CDR3: CAWSERETQYF. The CDR3 bases are TGTGCCTGGAGTGAGCGGGAGACCCAGTACTTC.

This clone was recorded many times. The V and J genes are TRBV5-1 and TRBJ2-7; D not certain. V was trimmed by 0 bases and J by 4 bases, leaving 14 bases between them. CDR1 and CDR2 from the germline V gene are SGHRS and YFSETQ. CDR3 length: 15 amino acids. CDR3 in DNA: TGCGCCAGCAGCTTGGGTTTGGACCCGGGTTACGAGCAGTACGTC. Encoded protein: CASSLGLDPGYEQYV.

This clone was picked up a small number of times. The chain is built from TRBV5-1 and TRBJ2-1, with D possibly being TRBD1 or TRBD2 (5 bases each). V lost 4 bases, J lost 2 bases, and 10 bases lay in between. The CDR3 loop spans 14 amino acids. Looked up from germline, CDR1 is SGHRS and CDR2 is YFSETQ. As DNA, the CDR3 is TGCGCCAGCAGCGAGGGGCCCCCCTACAATGAGCAGTTCTTC. Protein product: CASSEGPPYNEQFF.

The chain uses TRBV30 and TRBJ2-5; D is ambiguous. Germline V gene lookup returns CDR1 GTSNPN and CDR2 SVGIG (reference sequence). CDR3 size: 11 residues. V lost 4 bases and J lost 2, with 5 bases in between. The CDR3 here is CAWMGQETQYF. For the CDR3, the DNA is TGTGCCTGGATGGGGCAAGAGACCCAGTACTTC.

The chain links TRBV6-5 to TRBJ1-1, with D perhaps TRBD1 (5 bases). Trimming took off 1 base at V and 0 bases at J, with 6 bases between the two ends. The CDR3 is 14 amino acids. CDR1 is MNHEY, CDR2 SVGAGI, per germline. CDR3 nucleotides: TGTGCCAGCAGTTACTTGGGGGTGAACACTGAAGCTTTCTTT. Its protein product is CASSYLGVNTEAFF.

The chain employs TRBV11-2 and TRBJ2-2, with TRBD1 matching over 10 bases. This CDR3 has 15 residues. The V and J ends lost 7 bases and 4 bases, in that order; junction bases with no gene match: 6. Germline V gene data show CDR1 as SGHAT and CDR2 as FQNNGV. CDR3 sequence (DNA): TGTGCCAGCAACCTCAGGACAGGGGGCACCGGGGAGCTGTTTTTT. As protein: CASNLRTGGTGELFF.

This clone was counted only a few times. The junction and the germline gene differ at one end; a read error may be behind it. The chain uses TRBV6-5 and TRBJ1-6; D is uncertain. The germline V gene has CDR1 MNHEY and CDR2 SVGAGI. CDR3 size: 11 residues. The CDR3 spells CASRYFHDLHF. As DNA, the CDR3 is TGTGCCAGCAGGTACTTCCACGACCTCCACTTT.